This TCR beta chain was observed in a study of spatial heterogeneity in lung cancer. Germline CDR1 is SGHNT and CDR2 is YENEEA. With 5 bases removed from V and 11 bases from J, the gap between germline ends came to 13 bases. The CDR3 has 12 amino acids. A distinct unique molecular identifier was carried by each TCR cDNA molecule. TCRdb reanalysed the 5' RACE reads using MiXCR and keeps one entry per CDR3 protein. The sample yields 90,000 to 95,000 distinct CDR3 sequences, less than 15% seen once. Time point denoted: sample taken at primary tumor resection. Whole RNA from tumor, nontumor lung or frozen PBMC was sequenced unsorted.

The receptor was derived from a male donor with early-stage non-small cell lung cancer. Sequencing was performed on PBMCs, taken at surgery. The genes are TRBV11-3 and TRBJ2-1; D may be TRBD2 (5 bases). The CDR3 region has the DNA TGTGCCAGCAGCCAAACTCGGGAACAGCAGTTCTTC. It encodes CASSQTREQQFF.